Shown below are 26 T cell receptor beta chains from a single sample sequenced in a study of T-cell memory formation after mild COVID-19. TCRdb independently ran MiXCR on the 5' RACE reads; one entry per CDR3 protein. The sample has under 250,000 distinct CDR3 sequences; 15% are singletons. Material: PBMCs or a T cell subset sorted from them (not recorded which). The source of these receptors is an adult woman who had mild COVID-19 (a few samples of this study predate the infection). Cell type and time point are not known.

V and J are TRBV5-5 and TRBJ1-4, with 8 bases that match TRBD1. The CDR3 consists of 14 residues. Germline values: CDR1 SGHKS, CDR2 YYEKEE (reference sequence). The J segment lost 11 bases and the V segment lost 3 bases, leaving 9 bases of the junction unmatched. CDR3 DNA: TGTGCCAGCAGCTCCCTTCCCCGGGACAGGAAACTGTTTTTT. Translated: CASSSLPRDRKLFF.

In this sample, this clonotype turned up a few times. The rearrangement uses TRBV27 and TRBJ2-2, with D possibly being TRBD1 (5 bases). CDR1 and CDR2 (germline): MNHEY, SMNVEV (reference sequence). CDR3 length: 17 amino acids. V lost 5 bases and J lost 6, with 22 bases in between. The CDR3 DNA reads TGTGCCAGCAGTCCAGAAGGGGCCCGCCGAAAGGCCGGGGAGCTGTTTTTT. This encodes CASSPEGARRKAGELFF.

This clonotype was detected a few times. The rearrangement links TRBV12-3 or TRBV12-4 to TRBJ2-7; D gene uncertain. V shed 4 bases and J shed 0 bases, with 10 bases lying between them. The CDR3 sequence is 14 residues long. The CDR3 sequence is CASSSWASSYEQYF. CDR3 DNA sequence: TGTGCCAGCAGTTCTTGGGCCTCCTCCTACGAGCAGTACTTC.

This clonotype was seen more than once but under ten times. This sequence joins TRBV14 and TRBJ2-7, with 7 bases aligning to TRBD1. Germline V gene sequence: CDR1 SGHDN, CDR2 FVKESK. The CDR3 totals 16 residues. J gave up 5 bases and V 0 bases, and 10 bases lay outside the gene matches. The CDR3 nucleotides read TGTGCCAGCAGCCAAGATTTCGGACAGGTACTGAACGAGCAGTACTTC. Its protein is CASSQDFGQVLNEQYF.

The rearrangement links TRBV20-1 to TRBJ2-7; D unresolved. Per germline, CDR1 DFQATT and CDR2 SNEGSKA (reference sequence). Trimming left V 1 base short and J 2 bases short, with 6 bases between. The CDR3 sequence is 12 residues long. The CDR3 sequence is CSARGTPYEQYF. As DNA, the CDR3 is TGCAGTGCTAGAGGGACCCCCTACGAGCAGTACTTC.

This clonotype showed up just a few times. This chain links TRBV25-1 with TRBJ2-3; no clear D gene. CDR1 and CDR2 (germline): MGHDK, SYGVNS. The ends were cut back, 1 base at V and 0 bases at J, with 8 bases in the middle. CDR3 length: 15 amino acids. The DNA of the CDR3 is TGTGCCAGCAGTGAATCGGAGCTAAGCACAGATACGCAGTATTTT. Translating gives CASSESELSTDTQYF.

This clonotype was observed at least ten times. The rearrangement joins TRBV7-9 to TRBJ2-3; D not resolved. V gave up 4 bases and J gave up 7 bases, with 21 bases separating them. The CDR3 runs to 16 residues. Germline loops: CDR1 SEHNR, CDR2 FQNEAQ (reference sequence). The CDR3 nucleotides read TGTGCCAGCAGCTATTCTCCTCCTAGGAATCAGTATACGCAGTATTTT. Translating gives CASSYSPPRNQYTQYF.

The V and J genes are TRBV15 and TRBJ1-1; 7 nucleotides align to TRBD1. Trimming removed 3 bases from V and 10 bases from J; junction bases left unmatched: 20. The CDR3 covers 17 residues. Germline V lookup: CDR1 LNHNV, CDR2 YYDKDF (reference sequence). Here the CDR3 DNA reads TGTGCCACCAGCAGTCGGGCGACAGGGACGGGCGGTTATGTAGCTTTCTTT. This gives the protein CATSSRATGTGGYVAFF. Variable domain in full (rest from reference TRBV15 and TRBJ1-1): DAMVIQNPRYQVTQFGKPVTLSCSQTLNHNVMYWYQQKSSQAPKLLFHYYDKDFNNEADTPDNFQSRRPNTSFCFLDIRSPGLGDTAMYLCATSSRATGTGGYVAFFGQGTRLTVV.

This clonotype was seen more than once but under ten times. This rearrangement joins TRBV5-1 to TRBJ2-5; 8 bases map to TRBD1. CDR1 and CDR2 (germline): SGHRS, YFSETQ. The CDR3 is made up of 14 amino acids. The V and J ends lost 4 bases and 5 bases, in that order; junction bases with no gene match: 7. This CDR3 reads CASSDGQGGETQYF. The DNA of the CDR3 is TGCGCCAGCAGCGACGGACAGGGTGGCGAGACCCAGTACTTC.

This clonotype was seen a handful of times. This chain links TRBV29-1 with TRBJ2-2; 8 bases map to TRBD2. Germline trimming cut 6 bases from V and 4 bases from J; bases unmatched to any gene: 10. Germline lookup yields CDR1 SQVTM and CDR2 ANQGSEA. The CDR3 consists of 15 residues. The CDR3 nucleotides are TGCAGCGTCTTTATTGCGGGGGGCCTCACCGGGGAGCTGTTTTTT. This translates into CSVFIAGGLTGELFF.

This clonotype was detected only a few times. This sequence joins TRBV20-1 and TRBJ1-1, with TRBD1 matching over 7 bases. Unmatched junction bases numbered 13, after V lost 2 bases and J lost 4 bases. CDR1 DFQATT and CDR2 SNEGSKA come from the germline V gene (reference sequence). This CDR3 is built from 16 residues. In DNA form, the CDR3 reads TGCAGTGCTAGACCGCTATTGACAGGGTGGGGCACTGAAGCTTTCTTT. As protein: CSARPLLTGWGTEAFF.

The chain links TRBV19 to TRBJ1-2; D ambiguous. V was shortened by 3 bases and J by 4 bases, with 9 bases between the two germline ends. Germline loops: CDR1 LNHDA, CDR2 SQIVND (reference sequence). The CDR3 length is 13 residues. This CDR3 reads CASSMLGVYGYTF. In DNA form, the CDR3 reads TGTGCCAGTAGTATGCTCGGGGTCTATGGCTACACCTTC.

The chain carries TRBV24-1 and TRBJ2-1; 10 positions agree with TRBD2. V lost 4 bases, J lost 1 base, and 9 bases stayed unmatched. The length of the CDR3 is 18 residues. The germline gives CDR1 KGHDR, CDR2 SFDVKD. The CDR3 nucleotides are TGTGCCACCAGTGACACCCGACTAGCGGGTGCTTCCTACAATGAGCAGTTCTTC. It specifies CATSDTRLAGASYNEQFF.

The chain joins TRBV11-2 to TRBJ1-2, with D maybe TRBD1 (5 bases). The germline V and J ends were trimmed by 6 bases and 7 bases, with 18 bases remaining between them. The CDR3 length is 14 residues. CDR1 and CDR2 from the germline V gene are SGHAT and FQNNGV. The CDR3 coding sequence is TGTGCCAGCAGTCAATTCGGGACGGCTTTTGGCTACACCTTC. Protein product: CASSQFGTAFGYTF. Full variable domain (outside the CDR3, taken from reference TRBV11-2 and TRBJ1-2): EAGVAQSPRYKIIEKRQSVAFWCNPISGHATLYWYQQILGQGPKLLIQFQNNGVVDDSQLPKDRFSAERLKGVDSTLKIQPAKLEDSAVYLCASSQFGTAFGYTFGSGTRLTVV.

This clonotype was seen once. This rearrangement joins TRBV6-2 or TRBV6-3 to TRBJ1-2; D is ambiguous. The CDR3 contains 14 residues. CDR1 and CDR2 from the germline V gene are MNHEY and SVGEGT. The V and J ends lost 2 bases and 2 bases respectively, with 9 bases between them. The CDR3 region has the DNA TGTGCCAGCAGTTACCGTGGCAGCAACTATGGCTACACCTTC. Its translation: CASSYRGSNYGYTF.

This chain joins TRBV30 and TRBJ2-7, with 8 bases fitting TRBD2. The CDR3 extends over 15 amino acids. V lost 0 bases to trimming and J lost 2 bases; unmatched junction nucleotides: 6. Germline-derived CDR1 and CDR2 are GTSNPN and SVGIG (reference sequence). CDR3 nucleotide sequence: TGTGCCTGGAGTGTACTGGCGGGGGGCACCTACGAGCAGTACTTC. This codes for CAWSVLAGGTYEQYF.

The rearrangement uses TRBV3-1 and TRBJ2-5; D may be TRBD1 (6 bases). This CDR3 has 13 amino acids. Germline-derived CDR1 and CDR2 are LGHDT and YNNKEL (reference sequence). V was pared by 2 bases and J by 5 bases, with 9 bases between. CDR3 amino acids: CASSQRGQETQYF. DNA of the CDR3: TGTGCCAGCAGCCAAAGAGGACAGGAGACCCAGTACTTC.

This clonotype was seen more than once but under ten times. The chain couples TRBV20-1 to TRBJ2-7; TRBD1 might be the D (6 bases). V lost 1 base and J lost 6, with 10 bases in between. Germline V CDR1 and CDR2: DFQATT, SNEGSKA (reference sequence). CDR3 size: 12 residues. The CDR3 spells CSARAGAGEQYF. For the CDR3, the DNA is TGCAGTGCTAGAGCAGGGGCGGGCGAGCAGTACTTC.

This clonotype was counted only a few times. The CDR3 sequence: CASGLGHQGGDTQYF. CDR3 DNA: TGTGCTAGTGGTTTGGGACACCAAGGGGGGGATACGCAGTATTTT. The chain recombines TRBV12-5 with TRBJ2-3; the D gene could be TRBD1 or TRBD2 (6 bases each). The CDR3 is 15 amino acids. V was clipped by 1 base and J by 6 bases, with 14 bases between them. Per germline, CDR1 LGHNT and CDR2 FRNRAP. The complete variable domain, with remaining parts taken from reference TRBV12-5 and TRBJ2-3, reads DARVTQTPRHKVTEMGQEVTMRCQPILGHNTVFWYRQTMMQGLELLAYFRNRAPLDDSGMPKDRFSAEMPDATLATLKIQPSEPRDSAVYFCASGLGHQGGDTQYFGPGTRLTVL.

V gene TRBV24-1 combines with J gene TRBJ1-1, with D possibly matching TRBD1 (6 bases). The V gene's germline CDR1 is KGHDR and CDR2 SFDVKD. Trimming left V 4 bases short and J 1 base short, with 12 bases between. The CDR3 is made up of 15 amino acids. The CDR3 nucleotides are TGTGCCACCAGTGACGGGGGCGCGAGGAACACTGAAGCTTTCTTT. Its translation is CATSDGGARNTEAFF.

The V and J genes are TRBV24-1 and TRBJ2-1; the match to TRBD1 covers 7 bases. This CDR3 has 13 amino acids. CDR1 KGHDR and CDR2 SFDVKD come from the germline V gene. V shed 4 bases and J 6 bases; nucleotides not matched to a gene: 2. CDR3 amino acids: CATSDPGGNEQFF. The CDR3 DNA follows: TGTGCCACCAGTGACCCAGGGGGCAATGAGCAGTTCTTC.

V gene TRBV7-2 combines with J gene TRBJ1-1; 8 bases fit TRBD1. Germline V gives CDR1 SGHTA, CDR2 FQGNSA. V was pared by 5 bases and J by 11 bases, with 16 bases of the junction left unmatched. This CDR3 comprises 15 residues. The CDR3 region is CASSRIQGGLTGAFF. CDR3 DNA sequence: TGTGCCAGCAGCAGAATACAGGGGGGACTAACCGGGGCTTTCTTT.

The chain recombines TRBV9 with TRBJ2-5, with 12 bases aligning to TRBD2. V shed 3 bases and J 1 base; nucleotides not matched to a gene: 1. Germline V gene sequence: CDR1 SGDLS, CDR2 YYNGEE. The CDR3 runs to 15 residues. CDR3 sequence reads: CASSGLAGAQETQYF. The CDR3 region has the DNA TGTGCCAGCAGCGGACTAGCGGGGGCCCAAGAGACCCAGTACTTC.

This clonotype was seen only a few times. This chain joins TRBV29-1 and TRBJ2-5; 16 nucleotides match TRBD2. CDR3 length equals 15 residues. CDR1 SQVTM and CDR2 ANQGSEA come from the germline V gene. The junction had 2 bases not matched to a gene; V was cut back by 4 bases and J by 3 bases. CDR3 region: CSVGGTSGREETQYF. The CDR3 nucleotides are TGCAGCGTTGGGGGGACTAGCGGGAGGGAAGAGACCCAGTACTTC.

V usage is TRBV3-1 and J usage is TRBJ2-2; 12 bases align to TRBD1. Trimming took 5 bases from V and 7 from J; bases not matched to a gene: 8. CDR3 length: 16 amino acids. Germline CDR1 is LGHDT and CDR2 is YNNKEL (reference sequence). The DNA for the CDR3 is TGTGCCAGCAGCTCCCGGGACAGGGGGCGAGTCGGGGAGCTGTTTTTT. Amino acid sequence: CASSSRDRGRVGELFF.

CDR3 nucleotide sequence: TGCGCCAGCAGCTTGGATACGGGGGGGCTCAACGAGCAGTACTTC. As protein: CASSLDTGGLNEQYF. V gene TRBV5-1 combines with J gene TRBJ2-7; TRBD2 aligns across 8 bases. CDR3 length equals 15 residues. The trim removed 0 bases at V and 5 bases at J, leaving 7 bases unmatched. Germline V gives CDR1 SGHRS, CDR2 YFSETQ.